One TCR beta chain is described in this entry. There is no known antigen for this receptor. The input lacks base qualities; no much larger clone sits a single base away. This sample is drawn from a study of beta chain features in type 1 diabetes (dated by TCRdb to the late 2010s). General notes on the study: No differences in mean age, gender distribution, total cell number or subset yield were found between patients and healthy donors. A total of under 120,000,000 sorted cells were examined across all samples, and RNA yield correlated strongly with the number of cells per subset. In the study, TCRB repertoires of sorted circulating CD4+ T cell subsets from recently diagnosed type 1 diabetes patients were compared with those of matched healthy donors. Regulatory and stem cell-like memory subsets were isolated from only 8 patients and about 8 healthy donors, whereas naive and central memory subsets came from all 30 or so donors. Overall results and qualifications from the work: Only small numbers of individuals were included in the HLA sub-analyses, which left unresolved whether HLA type had any influence on TCRB rearrangement. PCR might favor shorter templates, but patient and control samples were amplified and corrected together, so any skew would affect both groups equally. The naive, central memory and regulatory TCRB repertoires appeared to resemble one another more closely among patients than among healthy donors. At VDJ recombination sites, type 1 diabetes patients had fewer insertions and more deleted nucleotides, which implies abnormalities in thymic rearrangement. Sequencing cDNA rather than genomic DNA could over-represent highly expressing activated cells, although activation and CD3 levels did not differ between groups. A moderate but significant shortening of TCRB CDR3 length was observed in type 1 diabetes patients in all four CD4+ subsets.

CDR1 and CDR2, per the germline V gene, are SGHAT and FQNNGV. From the cysteine up to the phenylalanine, the CDR3 has a length of 16 residues. Just the 48-base CDR3 DNA is kept, in frame starting at base 1. V loses 4 bases, J loses 2 bases, and the germline ends lie 12 bases apart. Each donor gave one peripheral blood draw, roughly 120 mL on average, collected into heparinised tubes. A BD FACSAria II and a panel including CD45RO, CCR7, CD25, CD127, CD95 and CD27 were used to sort naive, central memory, regulatory and stem cell-like memory CD4+ T cells. Every sorted population had a purity above 95%. Right away, PBMCs were isolated by Lymphoprep density gradient centrifugation and were stained directly, with no culture step. So that batch effects would be minimized, each experiment stained and sorted samples in pairs, pairing one healthy donor with one patient. The entire isolated RNA was reverse transcribed using the High Capacity cDNA Reverse Transcription Kit, and thus expressed TCRB transcripts were sequenced. Deep immunoSEQ sequencing was applied to naive, central memory and regulatory T cell samples, giving an average of roughly 3.6 million total reads per sample. Sorted cells were lysed in RLT buffer, and RNA was extracted using DNase-treated RNeasy Micro or Mini kits according to cell number. To prevent cross-contamination, each cell subset was processed individually, whereas patient and healthy donor samples were processed jointly. The immunoSEQ multiplex PCR was used to amplify TCRB sequences from cDNA, generating 87-bp fragments that spanned the CDR3 region. Amplicons were sequenced on the Illumina HiSeq platform. In the original analysis: PCR bias was corrected computationally using synthetic template baselines, and reads within Hamming distance 2 were collapsed, with unmergeable singletons discarded. Reads were aligned against IMGT to assign V, D and J genes, CDR3 length and insertions or deletions at six rearrangement sites. Within each subset, clonotype counts were normalized to sorted cell number, after which true diversity and Gini coefficients were computed with the tcR R package. The overlap coefficient, calculated on TCRB nucleotide sequences, was used to quantify repertoire sharing. TCRdb obtained this table from immuneACCESS and retained in-frame rearrangements with V and J assigned. These tables miss some clones; where compared with another copy, unresolved V genes account for less than half of the shortfall, and the remainder is unexplained. D and trimming come from the DNA, and the V and J calls and clone size come from that table. This sample holds around 180,000 clones; over 6% were observed only once. Of the sample, 0.5% to 0.55% falls within the top ten clones.

The TCR sequence derives from a man younger than 35 with type 1 diabetes. This chain is built from TRBV11-2 and TRBJ2-6, and perhaps TRBD2 as D gene, on 5 matching bases. The source material was central memory CD4+ T cells from blood. At the DNA level, the sequence is TGTGCCAGCAGCTGGCGGGCCTGGGCTGGGGCCAACGTCCTGACTTTC. Its protein product is CASSWRAWAGANVLTF.